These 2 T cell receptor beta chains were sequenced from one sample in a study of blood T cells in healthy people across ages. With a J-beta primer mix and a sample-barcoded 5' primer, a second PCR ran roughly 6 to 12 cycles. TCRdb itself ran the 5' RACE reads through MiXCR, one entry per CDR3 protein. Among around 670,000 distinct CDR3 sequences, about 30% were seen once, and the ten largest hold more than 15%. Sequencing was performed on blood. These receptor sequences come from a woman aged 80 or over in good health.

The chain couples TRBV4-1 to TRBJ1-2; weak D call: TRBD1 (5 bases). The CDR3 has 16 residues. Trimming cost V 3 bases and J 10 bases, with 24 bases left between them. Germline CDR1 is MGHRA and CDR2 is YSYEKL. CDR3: CASSHPWDADPVIYTF. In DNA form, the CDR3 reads TGCGCCAGCAGCCATCCGTGGGACGCGGACCCGGTAATCTACACCTTC.

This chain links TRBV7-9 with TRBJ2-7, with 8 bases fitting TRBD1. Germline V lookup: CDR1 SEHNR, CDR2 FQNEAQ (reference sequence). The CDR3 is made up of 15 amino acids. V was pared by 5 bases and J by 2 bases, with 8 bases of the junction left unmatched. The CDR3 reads CASSPGTGGPYEQYF. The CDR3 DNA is TGTGCCAGCAGCCCCGGGACAGGAGGTCCCTACGAGCAGTACTTC. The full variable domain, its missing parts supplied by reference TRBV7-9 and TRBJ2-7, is DTGVSQNPRHKITKRGQNVTFRCDPISEHNRLYWYRQTLGQGPEFLTYFQNEAQLEKSRLLSDRFSAERPKGSFSTLEIQRTEQGDSAMYLCASSPGTGGPYEQYFGPGTRLTVT.